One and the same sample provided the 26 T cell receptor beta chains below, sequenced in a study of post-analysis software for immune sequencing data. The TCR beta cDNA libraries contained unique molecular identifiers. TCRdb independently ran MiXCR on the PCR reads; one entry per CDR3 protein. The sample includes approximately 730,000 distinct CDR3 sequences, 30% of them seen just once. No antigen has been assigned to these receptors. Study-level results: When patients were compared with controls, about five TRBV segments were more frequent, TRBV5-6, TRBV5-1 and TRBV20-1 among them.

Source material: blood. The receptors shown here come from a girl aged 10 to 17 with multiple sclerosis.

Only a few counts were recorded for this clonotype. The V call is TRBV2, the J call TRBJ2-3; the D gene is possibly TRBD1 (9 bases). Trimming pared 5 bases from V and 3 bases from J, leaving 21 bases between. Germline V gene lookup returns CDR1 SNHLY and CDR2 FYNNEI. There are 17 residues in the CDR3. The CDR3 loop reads CASSLRTGGGGTDTQYF. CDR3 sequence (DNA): TGTGCCAGCAGTCTAAGAACAGGGGGCGGGGGGACAGATACGCAGTATTTT.

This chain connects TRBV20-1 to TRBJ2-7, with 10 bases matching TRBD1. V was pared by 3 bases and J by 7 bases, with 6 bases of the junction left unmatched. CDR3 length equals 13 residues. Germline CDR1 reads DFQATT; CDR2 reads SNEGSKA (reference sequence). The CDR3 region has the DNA TGCAGTGCTAGGGACAGGGGGGCTATGGAGCAGTACTTC. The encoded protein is CSARDRGAMEQYF.

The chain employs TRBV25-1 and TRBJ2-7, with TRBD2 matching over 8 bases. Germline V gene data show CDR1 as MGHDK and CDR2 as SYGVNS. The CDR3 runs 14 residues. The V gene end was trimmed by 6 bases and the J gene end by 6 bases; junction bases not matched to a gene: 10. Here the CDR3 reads CASSDPTSGGEQYF. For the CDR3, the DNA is TGTGCCAGCAGCGACCCAACTAGCGGCGGCGAGCAGTACTTC.

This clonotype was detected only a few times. The CDR3 spells CASSLEVGRAENTQYF. The CDR3 bases are TGCGCCAGCAGCTTGGAGGTCGGGAGGGCCGAGAATACGCAGTATTTT. J is TRBJ2-3 and V is TRBV5-1; 8 bases match TRBD2. Looked up from germline, CDR1 is SGHRS and CDR2 is YFSETQ. CDR3 length equals 16 residues. The junction had 10 bases not matched to a gene; V was cut back by 0 bases and J by 7 bases. Together with reference TRBV5-1 and TRBJ2-3, the CDR3 gives the full variable domain: KAGVTQTPRYLIKTRGQQVTLSCSPISGHRSVSWYQQTPGQGLQFLFEYFSETQRNKGNFPGRFSGRQFSNSRSEMNVSTLELGDSALYLCASSLEVGRAENTQYFGPGTRLTVL.

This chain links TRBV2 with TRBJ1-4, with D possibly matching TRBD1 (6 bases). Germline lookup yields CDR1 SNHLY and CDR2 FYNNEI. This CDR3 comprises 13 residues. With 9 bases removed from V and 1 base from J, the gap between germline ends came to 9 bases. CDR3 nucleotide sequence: TGTGCCAGGCGAGGGGGAACTAATGAAAAACTGTTTTTT. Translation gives CARRGGTNEKLFF. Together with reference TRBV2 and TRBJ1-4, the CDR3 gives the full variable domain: EPEVTQTPSHQVTQMGQEVILRCVPISNHLYFYWYRQILGQKVEFLVSFYNNEISEKSEIFDDQFSVERPDGSNFTLKIRSTKLEDSAMYFCARRGGTNEKLFFGSGTQLSVL.

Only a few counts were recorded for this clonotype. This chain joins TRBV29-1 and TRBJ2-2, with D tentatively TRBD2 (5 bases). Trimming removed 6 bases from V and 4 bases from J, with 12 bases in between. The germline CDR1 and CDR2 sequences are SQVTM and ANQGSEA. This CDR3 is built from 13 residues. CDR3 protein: CSVGDRTTGELFF. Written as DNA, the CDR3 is TGCAGCGTGGGAGATAGAACCACCGGGGAGCTGTTTTTT.

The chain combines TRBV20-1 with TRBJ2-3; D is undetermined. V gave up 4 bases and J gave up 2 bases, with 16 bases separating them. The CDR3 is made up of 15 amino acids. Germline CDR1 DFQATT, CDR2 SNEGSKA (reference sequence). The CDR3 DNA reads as TGCAGTGCTAATATGTTCGGAGTGTCCACAGATACGCAGTATTTT. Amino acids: CSANMFGVSTDTQYF.

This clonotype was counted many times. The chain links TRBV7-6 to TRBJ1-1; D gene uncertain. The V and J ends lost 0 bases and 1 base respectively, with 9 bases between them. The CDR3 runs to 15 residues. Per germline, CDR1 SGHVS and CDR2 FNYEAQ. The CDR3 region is CASSLAGGSNTEAFF. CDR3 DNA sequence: TGTGCCAGCAGCTTAGCGGGAGGGTCGAACACTGAAGCTTTCTTT.

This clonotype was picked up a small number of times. CDR3 sequence (DNA): TGTGCCAGCAGTTTATCGGCCTCTAGCCATGAGCAGTACTTC. Translating gives CASSLSASSHEQYF. The rearrangement uses TRBV27 and TRBJ2-4; possibly TRBD2 for D (5 bases). Germline V lookup: CDR1 MNHEY, CDR2 SMNVEV (reference sequence). The CDR3 length is 14 residues. V was clipped by 0 bases and J by 13 bases, with 16 bases between them.

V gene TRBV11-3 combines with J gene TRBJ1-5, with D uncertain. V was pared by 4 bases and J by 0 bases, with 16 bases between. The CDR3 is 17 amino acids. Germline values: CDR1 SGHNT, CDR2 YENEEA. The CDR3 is CASSSSGVSDSNQPQHF. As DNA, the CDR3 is TGTGCCAGCAGCTCGTCCGGGGTGTCTGATAGCAATCAGCCCCAGCATTTT. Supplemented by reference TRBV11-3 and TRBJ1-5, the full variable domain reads EAGVVQSPRYKIIEKKQPVAFWCNPISGHNTLYWYLQNLGQGPELLIRYENEEAVDDSQLPKDRFSAERLKGVDSTLKIQPAELGDSAVYLCASSSSGVSDSNQPQHFGDGTRLSIL.

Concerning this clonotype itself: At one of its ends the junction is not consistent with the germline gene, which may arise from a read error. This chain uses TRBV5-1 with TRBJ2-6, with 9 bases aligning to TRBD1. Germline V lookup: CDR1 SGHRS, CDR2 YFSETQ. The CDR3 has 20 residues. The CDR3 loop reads CTSSFSGPGQGRSGANVLTF. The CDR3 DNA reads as TGCACCAGCAGCTTTTCGGGACCGGGACAGGGACGCTCTGGGGCCAACGTCCTGACTTTC.

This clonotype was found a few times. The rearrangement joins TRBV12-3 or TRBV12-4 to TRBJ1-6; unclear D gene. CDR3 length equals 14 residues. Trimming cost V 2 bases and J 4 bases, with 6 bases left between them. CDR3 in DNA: TGTGCCAGCAGTTTAAAGGGATATAATTCACCCCTCCACTTT. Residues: CASSLKGYNSPLHF.

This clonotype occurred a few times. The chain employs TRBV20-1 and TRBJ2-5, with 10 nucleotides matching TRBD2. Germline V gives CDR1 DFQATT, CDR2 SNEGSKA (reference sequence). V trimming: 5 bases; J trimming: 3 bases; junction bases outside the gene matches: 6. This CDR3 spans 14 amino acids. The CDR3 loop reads CSAEKGTSEETQYF. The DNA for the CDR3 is TGCAGTGCTGAGAAAGGGACTAGCGAAGAGACCCAGTACTTC.

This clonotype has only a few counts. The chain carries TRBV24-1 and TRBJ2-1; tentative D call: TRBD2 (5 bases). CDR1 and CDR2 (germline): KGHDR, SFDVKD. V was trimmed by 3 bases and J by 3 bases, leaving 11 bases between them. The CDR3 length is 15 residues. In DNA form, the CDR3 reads TGTGCCACCAGTGATGCGGGCTCAGACTACAATGAGCAGTTCTTC. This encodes CATSDAGSDYNEQFF.

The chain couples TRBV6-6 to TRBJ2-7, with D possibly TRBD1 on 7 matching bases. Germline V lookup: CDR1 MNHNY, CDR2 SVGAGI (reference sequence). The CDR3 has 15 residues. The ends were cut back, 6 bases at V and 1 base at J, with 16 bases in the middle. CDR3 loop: CASRDDREVSYEQYF. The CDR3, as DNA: TGTGCCAGCAGGGATGACAGGGAGGTTTCCTACGAGCAGTACTTC.

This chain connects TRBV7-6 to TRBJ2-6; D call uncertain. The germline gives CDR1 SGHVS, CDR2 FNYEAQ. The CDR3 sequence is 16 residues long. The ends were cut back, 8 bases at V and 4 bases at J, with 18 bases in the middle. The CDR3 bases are TGTGCCAGCCTAGGTTATGTCGGGTCGGGGGCCAACGTCCTGACTTTC. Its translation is CASLGYVGSGANVLTF.

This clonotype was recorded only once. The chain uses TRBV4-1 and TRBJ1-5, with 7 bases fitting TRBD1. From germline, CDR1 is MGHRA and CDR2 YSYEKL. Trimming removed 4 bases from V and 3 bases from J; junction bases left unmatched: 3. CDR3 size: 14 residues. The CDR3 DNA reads TGCGCCAGCAGCCCCGACAGGGACAATCAGCCCCAGCATTTT. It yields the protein CASSPDRDNQPQHF.

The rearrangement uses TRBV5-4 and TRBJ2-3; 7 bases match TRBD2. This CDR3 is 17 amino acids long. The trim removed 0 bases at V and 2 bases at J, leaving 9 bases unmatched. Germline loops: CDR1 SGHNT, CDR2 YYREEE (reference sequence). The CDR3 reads CASSLVKRGGSTDTQYF. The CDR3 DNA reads TGTGCCAGCAGCTTGGTGAAGCGGGGAGGGTCCACAGATACGCAGTATTTT.

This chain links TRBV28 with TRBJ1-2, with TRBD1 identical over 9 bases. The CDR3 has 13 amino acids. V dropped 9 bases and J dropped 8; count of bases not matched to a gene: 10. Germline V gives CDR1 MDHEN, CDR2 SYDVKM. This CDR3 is CASRTGTGNGYTF. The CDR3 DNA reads TGTGCCAGTAGAACCGGGACAGGGAACGGCTACACCTTC.

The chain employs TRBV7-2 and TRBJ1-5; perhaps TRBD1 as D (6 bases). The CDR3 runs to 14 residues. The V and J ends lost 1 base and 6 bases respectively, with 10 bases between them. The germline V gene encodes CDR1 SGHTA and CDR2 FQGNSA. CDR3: CASSLEGVGQPQHF. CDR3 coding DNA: TGTGCCAGCAGCTTAGAGGGGGTGGGTCAGCCCCAGCATTTT.

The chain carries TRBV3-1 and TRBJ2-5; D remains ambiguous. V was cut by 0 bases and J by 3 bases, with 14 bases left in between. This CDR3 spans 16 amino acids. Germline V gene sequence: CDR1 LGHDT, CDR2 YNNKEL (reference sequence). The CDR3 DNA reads TGTGCCAGCAGCCAAGATTTGGTCGGACCCAAAGAGACCCAGTACTTC. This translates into CASSQDLVGPKETQYF.

CDR3 amino acids: CSVGRRSGRASDTQYF. The CDR3 DNA reads as TGCAGCGTTGGCCGGAGGAGCGGGAGGGCCTCAGATACGCAGTATTTT. The chain joins TRBV29-1 to TRBJ2-3; 10 bases are shared with TRBD2. Trimming removed 4 bases from V and 4 bases from J; junction bases left unmatched: 11. The germline V gene encodes CDR1 SQVTM and CDR2 ANQGSEA. CDR3 length: 16 residues.

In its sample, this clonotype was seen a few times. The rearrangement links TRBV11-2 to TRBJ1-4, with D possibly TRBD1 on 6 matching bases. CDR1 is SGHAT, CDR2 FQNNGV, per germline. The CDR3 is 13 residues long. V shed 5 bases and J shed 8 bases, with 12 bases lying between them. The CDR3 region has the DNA TGTGCCAGCAGCCCACAGGGCTGGGAAAAACTGTTTTTT. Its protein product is CASSPQGWEKLFF.

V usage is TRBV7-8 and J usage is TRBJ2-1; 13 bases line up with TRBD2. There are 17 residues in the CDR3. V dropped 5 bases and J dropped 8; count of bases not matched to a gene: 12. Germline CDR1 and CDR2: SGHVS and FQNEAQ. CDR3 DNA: TGTGCCAGCAGCCGCGGGACTAGCGGGACAAGGTACGATGAGCAGTTCTTC. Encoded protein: CASSRGTSGTRYDEQFF.

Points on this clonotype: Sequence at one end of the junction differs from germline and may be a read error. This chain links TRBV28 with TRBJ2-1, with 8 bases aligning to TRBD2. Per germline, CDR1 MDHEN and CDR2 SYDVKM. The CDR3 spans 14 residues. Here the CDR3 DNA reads TGTGCCAGCAGTTTAGGGACTAGTTGGAATGAGCAGGTCTTC. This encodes CASSLGTSWNEQVF. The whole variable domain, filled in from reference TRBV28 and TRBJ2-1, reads DVKVTQSSRYLVKRTGEKVFLECVQDMDHENMFWYRQDPGLGLRLIYFSYDVKMKEKGDIPEGYSVSREKKERFSLILESASTNQTSMYLCASSLGTSWNEQVFGPGTRLTVL.

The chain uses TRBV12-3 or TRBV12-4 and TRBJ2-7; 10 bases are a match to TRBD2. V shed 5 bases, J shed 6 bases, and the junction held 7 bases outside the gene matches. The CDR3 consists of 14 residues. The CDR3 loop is CASSITSGNVEQYF. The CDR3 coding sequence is TGTGCCAGCAGTATCACTAGCGGGAACGTCGAGCAGTACTTC.